The clone carrying this T cell receptor beta chain was counted ten times or more. Its specificity is unknown. V was pared by 1 base and J by 7 bases, with 14 bases between. This CDR3 region has 14 residues. CDR1 and CDR2 from the germline V gene are DFQATT and SNEGSKA (reference sequence). These data originate in a study of Graves' ophthalmopathy and Graves' hyperthyroidism. General study findings and limits: It was with roughly 70% sensitivity and around 75% specificity that the model predicted ophthalmopathy progression. Blood was where most expanded thyroid clonotypes above 0.001 frequency also turned up.

A volume of over 9 ml of fresh peripheral blood supplied the PBMCs. TCR beta CDR3 regions were amplified from RNA transcripts. The first round was an RT-PCR with HTBI primers, and the second round was a multiplex PCR. In TCRdb, the multiplex PCR reads were re-called with MiXCR into one record per CDR3 protein. The table records approximately 210,000 distinct CDR3 sequences, roughly a fifth of them present only once. The rearrangement links TRBV20-1 to TRBJ1-5; D possibly corresponds to TRBD1 (6 bases). The TCR comes from a woman between 45 and 60 years old with Graves' ophthalmopathy. The material sequenced was peripheral blood. Written as DNA, the CDR3 is TGCAGTGCTAGAGCCGGGGGCGGTTCCCAGCCCCAGCATTTT. This sequence encodes CSARAGGGSQPQHF.